This section outlines one T cell receptor beta chain sequence together with its context. No DNA is shown, since the ends of the CDR3 on it are uncertain; the CDR3 is the one TCRdb lists. The CDR3 extends over 17 residues, inclusive of both ends. Germline-derived CDR1 and CDR2 are PRHDT and FYEKMQ (reference sequence). This entry comes from a study of T-cell reconstitution after alpha-beta-depleted transplantation in children. Preparing the TCRbeta library involved the use of unique molecular identifiers. TCRdb re-called the PCR reads with MiXCR, one entry per CDR3 protein. This sample carries hundreds of thousands of distinct CDR3 sequences, roughly 15% of them seen once, and the ten largest clones take approximately 5%.

Sequencing used PBMCs, mostly from graft donor cells, obtained 360 days after TCRalphabeta/CD19-depleted stem cell transplant. This TCR was sampled from a male patient aged 10 to 17 who had a stem cell transplant for acute lymphoblastic leukemia, so the T cells may come from the graft donor. The chain links TRBV13 to TRBJ2-5; TRBD2 is taken as the D call from the table, unchecked against the DNA. CDR3: CASSSVTSGSFLETQYF.